One sample yielded the 5 T cell receptor beta chains listed below, sequenced in a study of blood T cell repertoires in COVID-19. This table comes from immunoSEQ multiplex PCR, and its TCRdb copy is limited to in-frame clones, with some not included. The profile shows about 370,000 clones, 70% to 90% of them singletons. The sequenced material came from peripheral blood. The receptor source for this set is a woman under 40 with COVID-19, enrolled during active disease.

V is TRBV7-9 and J is TRBJ2-7; 8 nucleotides agree with TRBD1. The CDR3 consists of 15 residues. Germline CDR1 reads SEHNR; CDR2 reads FQNEAQ (reference sequence). V lost 6 bases, J lost 1 base, and 8 bases stayed unmatched. Written as DNA, the CDR3 is TGTGCCAGCAGTTGGGGACAGGCTGGTTCCTACGAGCAGTACTTC. Its translation: CASSWGQAGSYEQYF.

The rearrangement links TRBV24-1 to TRBJ2-4; 7 bases fit TRBD1. There are 21 residues in the CDR3. Germline assignment: CDR1 KGHDR and CDR2 SFDVKD. With 2 bases clipped from V and 6 bases from J, the junction kept 24 bases outside the gene matches. CDR3: CATSDWAPGTVKFRPGNIQYF. The CDR3 DNA reads TGTGCCACCAGTGATTGGGCCCCTGGGACAGTAAAATTTCGGCCGGGAAACATTCAGTACTTC.

This clone was counted a single time. The chain employs TRBV11-2 and TRBJ2-7, with no clear D. Germline CDR1 and CDR2: SGHAT and FQNNGV. V gave up 4 bases and J gave up 6 bases, with 10 bases separating them. CDR3 length: 12 residues. The CDR3 sequence is CASSSARLEQYF. The CDR3, as DNA: TGTGCCAGCAGCTCCGCCAGGCTCGAGCAGTACTTC.

The V call is TRBV7-2, the J call TRBJ2-2; tentative D call: TRBD2 (7 bases). Germline V gives CDR1 SGHTA, CDR2 FQGNSA. CDR3 size: 15 residues. Deletions cut 2 bases from V and 5 bases from J, with 12 bases between. CDR3 nucleotide sequence: TGTGCCAGCAGCTTATCCGGGGGGCGGACCGGGGAGCTGTTTTTT. It encodes CASSLSGGRTGELFF.

The chain recombines TRBV15 with TRBJ2-7; 7 nucleotides match TRBD1. The CDR3 contains 15 residues. After removal of 3 bases from V and 2 bases from J, the junction contained 7 bases not matched to a gene. Germline assignment: CDR1 LNHNV and CDR2 YYDKDF (reference sequence). The CDR3 here is CATSSMTGITYEQYF. DNA of the CDR3: TGTGCCACCAGCAGCATGACAGGGATTACCTACGAGCAGTACTTC.